The 8 T cell receptor beta chains below were found in one sample sequenced in a study of blood T cells in healthy people across ages. Primers used in a second PCR of about 6 to 12 cycles were a sample-barcoded 5' primer and a J-beta primer mix. Each CDR3 protein is one row after TCRdb ran MiXCR on the 5' RACE reads. The data hold approximately 780,000 distinct CDR3 sequences, with roughly 24% observed a single time. This sample was shared with a second study, whose subject was T cells of mothers and their children.

Sequenced material: blood. The receptors derive from a boy aged 5-17 years in good health.

The sample holds a few counts of this clonotype. The chain recombines TRBV12-3 or TRBV12-4 with TRBJ2-7; TRBD1 agrees at 9 bases. This CDR3 has 18 amino acids. With 6 bases clipped from V and 0 bases from J, the junction kept 15 bases outside the gene matches. The CDR3 region is CASSPDRGGLYSSYEQYF. CDR3 nucleotides: TGTGCCAGCAGCCCCGACAGGGGGGGTCTTTATAGCTCCTACGAGCAGTACTTC.

This clonotype showed up many times. The V gene is TRBV6-5, the J gene TRBJ2-1; 7 nucleotides align to TRBD1. This CDR3 has 12 amino acids. Germline CDR1 reads MNHEY; CDR2 reads SVGAGI. V lost 5 bases, J lost 7 bases, and 2 bases stayed unmatched. CDR3 region: CASSRDSNEQFF. In DNA, the CDR3 is TGTGCCAGCAGTCGGGACAGTAATGAGCAGTTCTTC.

The genes are TRBV25-1 and TRBJ1-4; D ambiguous. Trimming took off 7 bases at V and 5 bases at J, with 11 bases between the two ends. CDR1 and CDR2 (germline): MGHDK, SYGVNS. The CDR3 spans 13 residues. Written as DNA, the CDR3 is TGTGCCAGCACCGACGAATTCAATGAAAAACTGTTTTTT. Translating it yields CASTDEFNEKLFF.

This chain links TRBV20-1 with TRBJ1-5; tentatively, D is TRBD1 (5 bases). Trimming removed 3 bases at V and 0 bases at J, with 15 bases between. This CDR3 comprises 16 residues. Germline V CDR1 and CDR2: DFQATT, SNEGSKA (reference sequence). CDR3 in DNA: TGCAGTGCTAGTATAAGGGGCCCCTATAGCAATCAGCCCCAGCATTTT. It encodes CSASIRGPYSNQPQHF.

This clonotype has more than one count but fewer than ten. The gene calls are TRBV5-1 and TRBJ2-4; perhaps TRBD2 as D (5 bases). Trimming removed 4 bases at V and 6 bases at J, with 20 bases between. Germline V lookup: CDR1 SGHRS, CDR2 YFSETQ. The CDR3 spans 16 residues. DNA for the CDR3: TGCGCCAGCAGCCCCACAATTACTAGTTTCCCAAACATTCAGTACTTC. This codes for CASSPTITSFPNIQYF.

This sequence joins TRBV4-1 and TRBJ2-1, with D perhaps TRBD1 (6 bases). The ends were cut back, 0 bases at V and 4 bases at J, with 10 bases in the middle. This CDR3 region has 15 residues. Germline CDR1 reads MGHRA; CDR2 reads YSYEKL. The CDR3 DNA follows: TGCGCCAGCAGCCAAGAGTTCGGACAGTACAATGAGCAGTTCTTC. Protein sequence: CASSQEFGQYNEQFF.

This clonotype was detected ten times or more. The chain is built from TRBV2 and TRBJ2-7; D might be TRBD1 (6 bases). Deletions cut 4 bases from V and 6 bases from J, with 13 bases between. The CDR3 extends over 13 amino acids. Per the germline V gene, CDR1 is SNHLY and CDR2 is FYNNEI. The CDR3 reads CASSVTGRSEQYF. The CDR3 coding sequence is TGTGCCAGCAGTGTTACAGGGAGAAGCGAGCAGTACTTC.

J is TRBJ2-5 and V is TRBV7-2, with D unclear. Between the trimmed V and J ends, which lost 5 bases and 4 bases, there was a span of 20 bases. The CDR3 length is 16 residues. Germline assignment: CDR1 SGHTA and CDR2 FQGNSA. The CDR3 DNA is TGTGCCAGCAGCCCGAGCAGGCCGGTCCTAAGAGAGACCCAGTACTTC. It encodes CASSPSRPVLRETQYF.